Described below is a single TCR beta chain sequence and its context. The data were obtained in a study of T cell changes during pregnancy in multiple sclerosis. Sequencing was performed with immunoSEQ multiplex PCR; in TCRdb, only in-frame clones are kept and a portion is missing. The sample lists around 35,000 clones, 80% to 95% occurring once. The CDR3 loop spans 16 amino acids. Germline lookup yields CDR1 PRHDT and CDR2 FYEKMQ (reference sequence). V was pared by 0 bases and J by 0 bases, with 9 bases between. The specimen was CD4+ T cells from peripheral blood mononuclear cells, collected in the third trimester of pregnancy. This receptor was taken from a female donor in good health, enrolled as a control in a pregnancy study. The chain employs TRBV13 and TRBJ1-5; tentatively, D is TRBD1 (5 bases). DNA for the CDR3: TGTGCCAGCAGCTTAGGCGGCGGACATAGCAATCAGCCCCAGCATTTT. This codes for CASSLGGGHSNQPQHF.